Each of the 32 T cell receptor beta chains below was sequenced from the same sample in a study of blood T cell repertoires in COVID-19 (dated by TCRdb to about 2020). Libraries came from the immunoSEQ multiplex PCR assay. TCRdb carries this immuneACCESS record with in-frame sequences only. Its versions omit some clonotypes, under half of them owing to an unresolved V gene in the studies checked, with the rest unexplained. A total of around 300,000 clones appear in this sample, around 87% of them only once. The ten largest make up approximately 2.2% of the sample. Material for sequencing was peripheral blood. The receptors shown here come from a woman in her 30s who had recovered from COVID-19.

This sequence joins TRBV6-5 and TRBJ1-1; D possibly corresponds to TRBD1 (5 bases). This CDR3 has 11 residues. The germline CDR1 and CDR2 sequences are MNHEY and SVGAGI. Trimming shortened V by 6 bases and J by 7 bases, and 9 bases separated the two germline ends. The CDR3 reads CASRTTGEAFF. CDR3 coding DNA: TGTGCCAGCAGAACTACAGGTGAAGCTTTCTTT.

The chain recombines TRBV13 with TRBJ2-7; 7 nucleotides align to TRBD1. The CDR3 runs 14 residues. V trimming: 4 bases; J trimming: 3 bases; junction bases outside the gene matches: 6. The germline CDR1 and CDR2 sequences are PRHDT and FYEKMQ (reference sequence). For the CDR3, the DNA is TGTGCCAGCAGCTATACAGGGGATCGCTACGAGCAGTACTTC. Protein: CASSYTGDRYEQYF.

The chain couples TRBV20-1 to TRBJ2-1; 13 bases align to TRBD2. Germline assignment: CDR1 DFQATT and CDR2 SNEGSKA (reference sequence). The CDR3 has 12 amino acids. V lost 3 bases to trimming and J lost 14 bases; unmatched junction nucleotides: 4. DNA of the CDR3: TGCAGTGCTAGTAGACTAGCGGGAGGTGAGTTCTTC. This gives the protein CSASRLAGGEFF.

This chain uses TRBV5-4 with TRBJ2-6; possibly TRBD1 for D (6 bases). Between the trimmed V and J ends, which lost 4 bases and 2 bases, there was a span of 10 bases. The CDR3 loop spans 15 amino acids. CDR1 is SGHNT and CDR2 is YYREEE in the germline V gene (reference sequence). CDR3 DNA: TGTGCCAGCAGCCACAGACAGGCTGGGGCCAACGTCCTGACTTTC. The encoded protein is CASSHRQAGANVLTF.

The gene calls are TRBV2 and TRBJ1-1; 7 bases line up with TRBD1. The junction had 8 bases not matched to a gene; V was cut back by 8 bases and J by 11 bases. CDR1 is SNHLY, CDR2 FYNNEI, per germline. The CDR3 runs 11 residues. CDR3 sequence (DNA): TGTGCCAGCGGAATTGGCAGGGGGGCTTTCTTT. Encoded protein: CASGIGRGAFF.

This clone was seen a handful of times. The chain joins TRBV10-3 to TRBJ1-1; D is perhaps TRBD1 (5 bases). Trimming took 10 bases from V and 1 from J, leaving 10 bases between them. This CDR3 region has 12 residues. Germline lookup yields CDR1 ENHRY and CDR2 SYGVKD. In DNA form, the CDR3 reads TGTGCCACCTGGACAACGAACACTGAAGCTTTCTTT. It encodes CATWTTNTEAFF.

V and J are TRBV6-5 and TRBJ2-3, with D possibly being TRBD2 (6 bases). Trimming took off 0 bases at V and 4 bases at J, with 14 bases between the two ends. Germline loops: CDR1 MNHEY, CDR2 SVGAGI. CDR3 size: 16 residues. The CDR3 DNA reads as TGTGCCAGCAGTTACTCGAGGCAGCGCGGGGCAGATACGCAGTATTTT. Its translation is CASSYSRQRGADTQYF.

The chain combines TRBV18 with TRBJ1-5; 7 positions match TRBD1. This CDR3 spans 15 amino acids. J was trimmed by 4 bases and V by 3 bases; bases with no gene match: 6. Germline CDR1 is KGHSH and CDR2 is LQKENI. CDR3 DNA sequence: TGTGCCAGCTCACCGGTCGGGACAGTTAATCAGCCCCAGCATTTT. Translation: CASSPVGTVNQPQHF.

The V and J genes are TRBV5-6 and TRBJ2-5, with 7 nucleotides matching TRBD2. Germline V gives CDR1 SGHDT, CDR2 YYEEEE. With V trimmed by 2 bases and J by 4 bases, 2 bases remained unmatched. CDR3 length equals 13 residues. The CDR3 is CASSFGGRETQYF. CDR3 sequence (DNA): TGTGCCAGCAGCTTCGGCGGGAGAGAGACCCAGTACTTC.

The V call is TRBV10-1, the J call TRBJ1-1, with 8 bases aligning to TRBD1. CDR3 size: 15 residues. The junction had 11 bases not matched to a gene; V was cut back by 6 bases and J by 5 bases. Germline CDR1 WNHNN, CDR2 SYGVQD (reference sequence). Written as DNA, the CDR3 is TGCGCCAGCAGCGGACCCTTACAGGGGGAGACTGAAGCTTTCTTT. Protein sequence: CASSGPLQGETEAFF.

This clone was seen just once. The CDR3 loop is CASSQDRTGRREKLFF. Here the CDR3 DNA reads TGTGCCAGCAGCCAAGATAGGACAGGGCGACGAGAAAAACTGTTTTTT. The chain employs TRBV14 and TRBJ1-4, with 8 bases that match TRBD1. The CDR3 contains 16 residues. The V gene end was trimmed by 0 bases and the J gene end by 8 bases; junction bases not matched to a gene: 8. Germline CDR1 and CDR2: SGHDN and FVKESK.

The CDR3 sequence is CASGGNTEAFF. As DNA, the CDR3 is TGTGCCAGCGGGGGGAACACTGAAGCTTTCTTT. The rearrangement joins TRBV19 to TRBJ1-1; perhaps TRBD1 as D (5 bases). V lost 9 bases to trimming and J lost 1 base, with 6 bases between them. The CDR3 is 11 residues long. Germline V CDR1 and CDR2: LNHDA, SQIVND (reference sequence).

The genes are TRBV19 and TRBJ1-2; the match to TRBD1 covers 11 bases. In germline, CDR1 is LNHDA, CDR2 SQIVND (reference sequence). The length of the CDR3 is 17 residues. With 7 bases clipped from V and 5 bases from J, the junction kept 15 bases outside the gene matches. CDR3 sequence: CASTHNTRGQGAYGYTF. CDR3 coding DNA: TGTGCCAGTACTCACAATACCCGCGGACAGGGGGCTTATGGCTACACCTTC.

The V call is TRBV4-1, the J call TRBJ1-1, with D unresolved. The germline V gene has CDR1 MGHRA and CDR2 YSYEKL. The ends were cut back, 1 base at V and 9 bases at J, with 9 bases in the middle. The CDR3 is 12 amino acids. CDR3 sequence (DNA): TGCGCCAGCAGCCAAGGGCCCGTGAAAGCTTTCTTT. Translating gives CASSQGPVKAFF.

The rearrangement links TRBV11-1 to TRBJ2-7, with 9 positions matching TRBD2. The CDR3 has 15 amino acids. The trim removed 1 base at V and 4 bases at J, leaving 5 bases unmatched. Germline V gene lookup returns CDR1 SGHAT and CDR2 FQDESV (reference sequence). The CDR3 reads CASSLVDSGRYEQYF. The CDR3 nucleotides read TGTGCCAGCAGCTTAGTCGATAGCGGGAGATACGAGCAGTACTTC.

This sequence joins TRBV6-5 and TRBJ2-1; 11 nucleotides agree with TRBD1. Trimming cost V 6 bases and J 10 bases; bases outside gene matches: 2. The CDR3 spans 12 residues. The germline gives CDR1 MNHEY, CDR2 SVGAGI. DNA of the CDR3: TGTGCCAGCAGAGGGACAGGGGGGGAGCAGTTCTTC. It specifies CASRGTGGEQFF.

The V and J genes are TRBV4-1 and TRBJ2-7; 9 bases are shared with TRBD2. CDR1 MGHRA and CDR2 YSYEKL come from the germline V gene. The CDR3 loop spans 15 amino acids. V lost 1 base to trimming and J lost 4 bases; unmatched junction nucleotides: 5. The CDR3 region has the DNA TGCGCCAGCAGCCAAGGCCCTAGCGGGGCTTACGAGCAGTACTTC. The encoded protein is CASSQGPSGAYEQYF.

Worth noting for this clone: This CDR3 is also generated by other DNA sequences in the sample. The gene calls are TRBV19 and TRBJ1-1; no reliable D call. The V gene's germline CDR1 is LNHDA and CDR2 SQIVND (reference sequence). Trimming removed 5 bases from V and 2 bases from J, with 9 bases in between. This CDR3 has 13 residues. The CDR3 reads CASSSGLNTEAFF. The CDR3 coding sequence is TGTGCCAGTAGTTCAGGACTCAACACTGAAGCTTTCTTT.

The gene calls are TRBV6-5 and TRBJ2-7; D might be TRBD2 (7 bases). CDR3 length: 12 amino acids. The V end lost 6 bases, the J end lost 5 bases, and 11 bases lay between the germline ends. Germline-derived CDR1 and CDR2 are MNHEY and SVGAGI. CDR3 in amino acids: CASRGGGHEQYF. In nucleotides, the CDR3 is TGTGCCAGCAGGGGCGGGGGCCACGAGCAGTACTTC.

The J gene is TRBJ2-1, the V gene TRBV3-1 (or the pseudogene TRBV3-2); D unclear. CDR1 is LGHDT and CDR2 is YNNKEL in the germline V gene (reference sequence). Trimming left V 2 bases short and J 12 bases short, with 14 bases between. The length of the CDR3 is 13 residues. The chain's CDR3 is CASSQLTARRQFF. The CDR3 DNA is TGTGCCAGCAGCCAACTGACCGCTCGGAGGCAGTTCTTC.

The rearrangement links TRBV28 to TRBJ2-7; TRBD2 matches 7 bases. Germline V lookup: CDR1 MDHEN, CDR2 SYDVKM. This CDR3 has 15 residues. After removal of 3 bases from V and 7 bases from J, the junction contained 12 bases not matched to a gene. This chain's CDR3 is CASSFGLAEVREQYF. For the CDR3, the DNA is TGTGCCAGCAGTTTCGGCCTAGCGGAAGTAAGGGAGCAGTACTTC.

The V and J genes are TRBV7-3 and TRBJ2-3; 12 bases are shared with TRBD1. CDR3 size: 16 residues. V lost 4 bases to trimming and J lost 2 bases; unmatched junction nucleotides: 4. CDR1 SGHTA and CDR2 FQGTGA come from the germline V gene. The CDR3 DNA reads TGTGCCAGCAGCTCCGGGACAGGGGGCCTCACAGATACGCAGTATTTT. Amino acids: CASSSGTGGLTDTQYF.

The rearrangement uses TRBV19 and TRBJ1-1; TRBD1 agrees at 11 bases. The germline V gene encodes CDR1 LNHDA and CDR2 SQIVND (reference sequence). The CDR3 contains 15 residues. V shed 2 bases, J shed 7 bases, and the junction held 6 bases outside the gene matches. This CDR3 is CASSIRTGGLSEAFF. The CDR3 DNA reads TGTGCCAGTAGTATAAGGACAGGGGGCTTGAGTGAAGCTTTCTTT.

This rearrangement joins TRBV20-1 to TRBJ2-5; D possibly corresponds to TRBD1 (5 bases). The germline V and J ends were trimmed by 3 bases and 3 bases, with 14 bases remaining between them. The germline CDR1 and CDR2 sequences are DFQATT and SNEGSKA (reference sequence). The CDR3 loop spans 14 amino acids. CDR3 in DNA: TGCAGTGCTAGTGTGGGGCGTAGGGAAGAGACCCAGTACTTC. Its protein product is CSASVGRREETQYF.

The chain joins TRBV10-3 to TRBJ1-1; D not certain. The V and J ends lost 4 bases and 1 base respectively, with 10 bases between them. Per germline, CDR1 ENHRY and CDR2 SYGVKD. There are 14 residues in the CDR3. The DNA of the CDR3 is TGTGCCATCAGTGGATCAACTGGGAACACTGAAGCTTTCTTT. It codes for CAISGSTGNTEAFF.

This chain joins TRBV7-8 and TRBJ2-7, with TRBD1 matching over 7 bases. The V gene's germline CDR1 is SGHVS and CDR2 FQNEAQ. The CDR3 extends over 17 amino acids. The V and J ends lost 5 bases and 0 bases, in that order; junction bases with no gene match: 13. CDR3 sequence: CASSPSNPGQSSYEQYF. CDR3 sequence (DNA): TGTGCCAGCAGCCCATCTAACCCGGGACAGTCCTCCTACGAGCAGTACTTC.

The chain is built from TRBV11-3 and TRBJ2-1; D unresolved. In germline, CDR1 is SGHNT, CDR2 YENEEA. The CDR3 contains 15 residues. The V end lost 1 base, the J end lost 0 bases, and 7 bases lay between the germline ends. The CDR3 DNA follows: TGTGCCAGCAGCTTAGGTAGCAGCTCCTACAATGAGCAGTTCTTC. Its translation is CASSLGSSSYNEQFF.

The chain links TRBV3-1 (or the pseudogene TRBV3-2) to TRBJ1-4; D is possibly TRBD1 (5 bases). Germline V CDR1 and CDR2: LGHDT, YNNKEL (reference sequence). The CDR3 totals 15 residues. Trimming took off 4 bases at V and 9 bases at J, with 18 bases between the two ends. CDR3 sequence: CASSLPTGVKKKLFF. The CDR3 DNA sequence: TGTGCCAGCAGCCTACCCACGGGGGTCAAAAAAAAACTGTTTTTT.

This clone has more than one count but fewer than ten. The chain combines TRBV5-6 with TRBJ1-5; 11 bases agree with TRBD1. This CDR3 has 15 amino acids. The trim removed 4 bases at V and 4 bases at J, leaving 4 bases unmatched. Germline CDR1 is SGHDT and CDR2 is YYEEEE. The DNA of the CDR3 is TGTGCCAGCAGCCAGGGACAGGGGGGGAATCAGCCCCAGCATTTT. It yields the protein CASSQGQGGNQPQHF.

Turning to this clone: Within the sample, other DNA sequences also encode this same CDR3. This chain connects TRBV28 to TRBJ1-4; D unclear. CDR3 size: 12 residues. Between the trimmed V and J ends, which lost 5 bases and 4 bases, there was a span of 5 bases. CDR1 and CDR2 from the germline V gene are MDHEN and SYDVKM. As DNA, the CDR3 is TGTGCCAGCAGTCTTATTAATGAAAAACTGTTTTTT. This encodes CASSLINEKLFF.

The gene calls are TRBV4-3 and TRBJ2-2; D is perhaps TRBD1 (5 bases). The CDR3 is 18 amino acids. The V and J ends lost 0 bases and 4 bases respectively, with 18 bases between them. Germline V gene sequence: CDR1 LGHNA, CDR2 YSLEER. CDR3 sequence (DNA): TGCGCCAGCAGCCAAGAAATCCCGCACAGGTTTCTCACCGGGGAGCTGTTTTTT. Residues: CASSQEIPHRFLTGELFF.

The CDR3 loop is CASSQTGTANEKLFF. The CDR3 region has the DNA TGCGCCAGCAGCCAAACCGGGACAGCTAATGAAAAACTGTTTTTT. The chain carries TRBV4-1 and TRBJ1-4; 7 nucleotides agree with TRBD1. This CDR3 is 15 amino acids long. CDR1 MGHRA and CDR2 YSYEKL come from the germline V gene. The J segment lost 3 bases and the V segment lost 2 bases, leaving 3 bases of the junction unmatched.